This T cell receptor beta chain was identified in a study of T-cell reconstitution after alpha-beta-depleted transplantation in children. The TCRbeta library was prepared with unique molecular identifiers. TCRdb passed the PCR reads through MiXCR, listing each CDR3 protein once. The sample records hundreds of thousands of distinct CDR3 sequences, 16% being singletons. This CDR3 has 13 residues. The germline V and J ends were trimmed by 5 bases and 2 bases, with 10 bases remaining between them. Germline values: CDR1 MDHEN, CDR2 SYDVKM. The sample was PBMCs from the stem cell graft donor, taken from the stem cell graft. The gene calls are TRBV28 and TRBJ2-7; D might be TRBD2 (6 bases). The receptor's source is a human donor who donated a stem cell graft to a child with acute myeloid leukemia. The CDR3 spells CASSRGLPYEQYV. CDR3 nucleotides: TGTGCCAGCAGTCGGGGACTCCCCTACGAGCAGTACGTC.